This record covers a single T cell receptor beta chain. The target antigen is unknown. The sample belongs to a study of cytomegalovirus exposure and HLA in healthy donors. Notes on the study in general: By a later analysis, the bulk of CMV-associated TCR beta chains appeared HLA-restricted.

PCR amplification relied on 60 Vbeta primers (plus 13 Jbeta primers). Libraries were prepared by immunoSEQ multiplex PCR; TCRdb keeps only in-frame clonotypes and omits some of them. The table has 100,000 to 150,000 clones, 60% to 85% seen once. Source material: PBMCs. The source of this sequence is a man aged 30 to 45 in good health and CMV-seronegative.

CDR3 nucleotides: TGTGCCAGCAGTCCGAGGGCCCCAGCGGGAACAGATACGCAGTATTTT. It translates to CASSPRAPAGTDTQYF. This chain links TRBV27 with TRBJ2-3, with 7 bases identical to TRBD2. This CDR3 has 16 residues. Germline CDR1 is MNHEY and CDR2 is SMNVEV (reference sequence). V was clipped by 5 bases and J by 3 bases; unmatched bases: 11.